This T cell receptor (beta chain) was recovered during a study of T cells in Graves' hyperthyroidism and ophthalmopathy. As for the study in general: Specimen type is peripheral blood, collected at initial diagnosis prior to any treatment.

Study findings and constraints: The majority of expanded thyroid clonotypes above 0.001 also appeared in blood.

The V end was cut by 3 bases, the J end by 1 base, with 13 bases between. This CDR3 has 16 amino acids. The germline V gene has CDR1 KGHSH and CDR2 LQKENI. This clonotype was counted many times. As yet, its antigen is unknown. Researchers amplified the TCR beta CDR3 regions from RNA transcripts. First-round RT-PCR of the TCR CDR3 relied on the HTBI primer set. MiXCR was run by TCRdb on the multiplex PCR reads, yielding one entry per CDR3 protein. The sample includes a few hundred thousand distinct CDR3 sequences, roughly 15% of them seen just once. The sequencing sample was made of blood. This receptor was taken from a woman aged 40 to 55 with Graves' hyperthyroidism. This chain connects TRBV18 to TRBJ1-3, with a possible D match to TRBD1 (5 bases). The CDR3 region is CASSPGQISSGNTIYF. CDR3 DNA: TGTGCCAGCTCACCTGGACAAATATCTTCTGGAAACACCATATATTTT. The whole variable domain, filled in from reference TRBV18 and TRBJ1-3, reads NAGVMQNPRHLVRRRGQEARLRCSPMKGHSHVYWYRQLPEEGLKFMVYLQKENIIDESGMPKERFSAEFPKEGPSILRIQQVVRGDSAAYFCASSPGQISSGNTIYFGEGSWLTVV.